The present T cell receptor (beta chain) was sequenced within a study of cytomegalovirus exposure and HLA in healthy donors (dated by TCRdb to 2015 to 2018). Broadly, across the study: In an earlier analysis of approximately 500 of the donors, 250 to 350 Gb of sequence data and about 110 million unique TCR beta sequences from about 179 million T cells were reported. Approximately 330 gigabases of sequencing data and around 80 million unique TCR sequences made up an early release that covered 640 HLA-typed donors. Of the roughly 410 genotyped donors, over 80% were placed in the genetic ancestry cluster associated with self-reported Caucasian donors. The study was designed to test whether signatures of past pathogen exposure could be identified by cataloging public T cell receptors. The study used immunosequencing to profile the T cell repertoires of some 600 subjects and linked those repertoires to cytomegalovirus serostatus. In addition to the first cohort of around 670 subjects, a separate validation cohort of 120 different subjects was used. To predict cytomegalovirus infection status, the study combined high-throughput TCR immunosequencing, statistical association of individual TCRs with disease status, and machine learning. In a later analysis, previously published TCR beta repertoires from 666 donors were re-analyzed and high-resolution HLA genotyping was added so that TCR occurrence patterns could be studied. In the later analysis, no new phenotypic data were used to find candidate immune exposures; instead, reliance was placed on TCR beta sequences and their occurrence across donors. In an earlier analysis of around 540 of the donors, high-throughput TCR beta sequencing was used to judge whether each TCR beta V gene segment behaved as functional or pseudogenic. Alongside the repertoire data, information on donor age, sex, ethnicity and CMV serostatus was compiled. In a later genetic analysis, genome-wide SNP genotypes for about 55% of the roughly 700 donors were used, and that subset was treated as a discovery cohort. Every discovery cohort repertoire had been produced on one sequencing platform. HLA typing included class I and class II loci at four-digit resolution. The number of donors typed differed by locus, with 629-630 for A, B, C, DRB1 and DQB1, around 500 for DQA1, 606 for DPA1, and approximately 470 for DPB1. Because of strong linkage in the cohort, a few DR-DQ haplotypes were treated as single units for association and clustering. Among some 400 genotyped donors of the cohort, an average of approximately 200,000 unique TCR beta nucleotide sequences was sequenced per donor, of which about 20% were non-productive.

Looking up the germline V gene yields CDR1 SGHAT and CDR2 FQNNGV. V was cut back by 3 bases and J by 1 base, leaving a gap of 9 bases between them. From its cysteine to its phenylalanine, the CDR3 spans 14 amino acids. Only the CDR3 part of the read is kept: 42 bases, read in frame from the first base. The cohort comprised 710 or so healthy bone marrow donors. At the time of sampling, every cohort member was nominally healthy, though immune exposures that went unrecorded were likely present. The donor tested CMV seropositive and was one of the 289 seropositive cohort members. A peripheral blood sample was collected from each donor, and TCR beta sequencing was performed on peripheral blood mononuclear cells. Genomic DNA was extracted from the blood cell samples with the Qiagen DNeasy Blood Extraction Kit. For this clone: No antigen is known for it. Base-call qualities are not available, and no considerably larger clone is one nucleotide away.

The library was produced with the immunoSEQ multiplex PCR assay. A mixture of 60 forward primers for TCR Vbeta segments and 13 reverse primers for TCR Jbeta segments was used in the multiplex PCR. The CDR3 region of rearranged TCR beta genes was amplified from genomic DNA with a multiplex PCR assay. On the Illumina HiSeq System, the amplified TCR beta libraries were sequenced as 87-base-pair reads. As for how the authors treated the data: In a later analysis, some 80 million unique TCR beta chains were counted across the roughly 670 repertoires, and approximately 9.9 million of these chains were shared by at least two donors. To remove PCR and sequencing errors, raw reads were error-corrected and collapsed into unique sequences using a nearest-neighbor algorithm that merged closely related sequences. To assign V, D and J gene segments, CDR3 sequences were aligned to IMGT reference sequences. For a sequence to be retained, a match of at least six nucleotides was required to both a V gene segment and a J gene segment. Rearrangements were classified as productive when the CDR3 lacked stop codons and remained in frame with V and J, and all other rearrangements were classified as non-productive. CDR3 was defined by IMGT convention, running from the second conserved V-encoded cysteine to the conserved J-encoded phenylalanine. Sequences without an unambiguous match to a single V gene segment were excluded from the earlier analysis of several hundred of the donors. In an earlier analysis of some 590 of the donors, a V segment was called functional when productive rearrangements were above 56.7%, and segregating when the standard deviation between donors exceeded 5%. To diagnose cytomegalovirus status from the catalog of TCR beta chain sequences, a statistical classification framework was built. V and J gene assignment, in a later analysis, came from comparing TCR nucleotide sequences with IMGT/GENE-DB human TR gene sequences. The TCRdist pipeline was used in a later analysis to assign CDR3 sequences and most-parsimonious VDJ recombination scenarios. In a later analysis, each TCR beta chain was defined by its CDR3 amino acid sequence together with its V-gene family, and reads lacking a unique V-gene family were excluded. To address suspected cross-contamination and a sequencing artifact, a later analysis removed a few hundred highly shared, low-generation-probability nucleotide sequences. For each public chain, a later analysis derived a clonal expansion index from normalized ranks of inferred template counts within each repertoire. In a later analysis, generation probabilities were computed with a VDJ recombination model fitted to out-of-frame rearrangements, and the resulting probabilities were checked against IGoR. A later analysis scored TCR-TCR, TCR-HLA and TCR-CMV co-occurrence with hypergeometric tests, applying a repertoire-size bias correction to TCR pairs. False discovery rates were estimated in a later analysis by permuting HLA or CMV assignments 20 times. In a later analysis, co-occurring TCRs were grouped using DBSCAN, and TCRdist sequence similarity was added for clustering within HLA-allele-positive subsets. Co-occurrence clustering excluded repertoires with fewer than 30,000 or more than 120,000 public chains, plus five with anomalous nucleotide sharing. This immuneACCESS table, as held by TCRdb, lists in-frame sequences with V and J called but not all clones. Of the missing ones, under half trace to an unresolved V gene in checked studies; the others have no known cause. V, J and clone size reflect that table, while D and trimming were determined from the DNA. For this sample the table gives under 130,000 clones, of which roughly 77% were detected only once. The ten biggest clones cover 10% to 13% of the sample.

Results and caveats for the whole study, not just this receptor: Roughly uniform sequencing depth across donors was assumed in presence/absence analyses, although this assumption may not hold. A later analysis reported that several top co-occurrence clusters appeared linked to parvovirus B19, influenza, CMV and Epstein-Barr virus. Because some donors lacked HLA typing at each locus, the association tests relied only on the typed subset. In a later genetic analysis, fewer N-insertions in productive TCRs were reported among donors in an Asian-associated ancestry cluster than the roughly 710-donor mean. In this cohort, only TCR beta chains were sequenced, and detectable features were limited by the absence of alpha or paired-chain data. For the cohort, immune exposure information was limited to CMV serostatus. In a later analysis, most CMV-associated TCR beta chains were found to appear HLA-restricted, with HLA associations seemingly driven largely by CMV exposure. A few of the identified cytomegalovirus-associated TCR beta chains were confirmed in vitro to be specific for cytomegalovirus antigens. The 87-base-pair reads could not distinguish some IMGT-functional V segments, including TRBV6-2 and TRBV6-3, so those segments were excluded. The classifier was reported to diagnose cytomegalovirus status with high specificity and sensitivity in both the original cohort and the validation cohort. A group of highly shared sequence variants was considered likely to be a technical artifact of the sequencing pipeline. A further reported finding was that TCR beta sequences accurately predicted the HLA-A and HLA-B alleles for most subjects in the first cohort. A later analysis found that HLA-associated TCR beta chains were more clonally expanded and had lower generation probabilities than equally common non-associated chains. The authors suggested that the approach could potentially be generalized to other disease states and immunological phenotypes. In an earlier analysis of approximately 590 of the donors, most TCR beta V segments were observed in productive rearrangements about 87% or about 30% of the time, broadly matching IMGT annotations. A later genetic analysis associated a missense DCLRE1C variant with V-gene and J-gene trimming of TCR beta chains, and an independent cohort replicated the association. At a false discovery rate of 0.05, a later analysis linked 15,000 to 20,000 TCR beta sequences to specific HLA alleles. Because counts were too low, some 17 rarely observed V segments, including chromosome 9 orphons, were excluded from the earlier analysis of roughly 580 of the donors. The study gave a list of 150 to 200 TCR beta chains associated with cytomegalovirus. While some public TCRs were present in many individuals, most TCR sequences turned up only very rarely across donors. Strong co-occurrence of HLA alleles, especially DR and DQ, made assigning TCR associations to individual alleles difficult. A later analysis found that TCR association rates varied across HLA loci, with DRB1 alleles showing the most associated TCRs and HLA-C alleles the fewest. Linkage disequilibrium might explain the correlated functional status among segregating V segments, but an unknown experimental factor could not be ruled out.

The receptor chain draws on TRBV11-2 and TRBJ1-2, and possibly TRBD1, on 5 matching bases. The TCR comes from a woman between 18 and 29 years old in good health and CMV-seropositive. The sample consisted of PBMCs. The nucleotide sequence reads TGTGCCAGCAGCTTCAGCAGGGATAACTATGGCTACACCTTC. Protein translation: CASSFSRDNYGYTF.